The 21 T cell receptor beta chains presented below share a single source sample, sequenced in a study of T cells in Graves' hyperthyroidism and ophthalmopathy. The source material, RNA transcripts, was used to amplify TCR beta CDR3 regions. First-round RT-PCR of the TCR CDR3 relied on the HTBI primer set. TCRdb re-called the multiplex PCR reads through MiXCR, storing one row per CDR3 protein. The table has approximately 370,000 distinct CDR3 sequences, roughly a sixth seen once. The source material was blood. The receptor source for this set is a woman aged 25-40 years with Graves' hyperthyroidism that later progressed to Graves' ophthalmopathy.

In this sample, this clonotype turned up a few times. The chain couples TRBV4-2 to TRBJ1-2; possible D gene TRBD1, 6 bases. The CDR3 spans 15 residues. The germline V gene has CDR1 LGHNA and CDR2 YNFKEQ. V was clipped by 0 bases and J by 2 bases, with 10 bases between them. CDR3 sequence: CASSQEGGGNYGYTF. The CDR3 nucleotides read TGTGCCAGCAGCCAAGAGGGGGGCGGGAACTATGGCTACACCTTC.

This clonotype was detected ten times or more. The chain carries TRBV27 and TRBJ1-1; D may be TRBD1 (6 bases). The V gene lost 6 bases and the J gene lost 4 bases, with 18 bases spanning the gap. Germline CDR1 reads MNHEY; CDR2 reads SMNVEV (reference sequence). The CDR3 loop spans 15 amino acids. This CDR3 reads CASSQHRVLVTEAFF. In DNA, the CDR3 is TGTGCCAGCAGCCAACACAGGGTATTGGTCACTGAAGCTTTCTTT.

The CDR3 sequence is CASSADDEQFF. Written as DNA, the CDR3 is TGTGCCAGCAGCGCGGACGATGAGCAGTTCTTC. J is TRBJ2-1 and V is TRBV7-9; no clear D gene. The V gene's germline CDR1 is SEHNR and CDR2 FQNEAQ (reference sequence). This CDR3 is built from 11 residues. The germline V and J ends were trimmed by 5 bases and 8 bases, with 7 bases remaining between them.

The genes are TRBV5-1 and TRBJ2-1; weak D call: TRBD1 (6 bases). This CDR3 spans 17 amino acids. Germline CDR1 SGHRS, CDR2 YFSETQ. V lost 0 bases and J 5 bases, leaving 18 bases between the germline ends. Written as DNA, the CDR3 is TGCGCCAGCAGCTTGGCCTTAGGAAGTACAGGGAACAATGAGCAGTTCTTC. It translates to CASSLALGSTGNNEQFF.

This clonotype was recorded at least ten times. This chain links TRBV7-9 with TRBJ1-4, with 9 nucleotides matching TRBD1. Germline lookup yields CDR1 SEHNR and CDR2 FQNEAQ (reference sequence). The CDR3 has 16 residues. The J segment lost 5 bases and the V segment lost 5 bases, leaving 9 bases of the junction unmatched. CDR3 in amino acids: CASSPPDRGKNEKLFF. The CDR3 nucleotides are TGTGCCAGCAGCCCGCCTGACAGGGGGAAGAATGAAAAACTGTTTTTT.

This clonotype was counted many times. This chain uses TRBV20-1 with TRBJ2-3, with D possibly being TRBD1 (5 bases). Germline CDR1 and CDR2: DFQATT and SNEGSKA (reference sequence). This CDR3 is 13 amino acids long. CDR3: CTVAGRATDTQYF. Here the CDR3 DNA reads TGCACCGTGGCCGGCAGGGCCACAGATACGCAGTATTTT.

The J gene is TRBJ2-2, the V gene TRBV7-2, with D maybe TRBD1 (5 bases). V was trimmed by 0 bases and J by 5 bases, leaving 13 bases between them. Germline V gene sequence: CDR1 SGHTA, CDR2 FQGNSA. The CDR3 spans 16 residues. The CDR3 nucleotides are TGTGCCAGCAGCTTAGCATGGGGCCCCAAAACCGGGGAGCTGTTTTTT. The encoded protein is CASSLAWGPKTGELFF.

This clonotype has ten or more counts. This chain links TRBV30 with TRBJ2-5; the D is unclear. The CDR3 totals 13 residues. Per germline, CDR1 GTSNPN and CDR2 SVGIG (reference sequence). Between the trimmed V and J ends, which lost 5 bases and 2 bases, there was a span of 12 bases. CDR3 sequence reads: CAWGETEQETQYF. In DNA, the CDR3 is TGTGCCTGGGGCGAGACTGAACAAGAGACCCAGTACTTC.

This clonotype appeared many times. The DNA of the CDR3 is TGTGCCAGCAGCTTAGTTAGAAGGGATGAGCAGTTCTTC. As protein: CASSLVRRDEQFF. The chain recombines TRBV11-2 with TRBJ2-1, with D uncertain. The CDR3 loop spans 13 amino acids. Trimming took 1 base from V and 8 from J, leaving 9 bases between them. Germline V gene data show CDR1 as SGHAT and CDR2 as FQNNGV.

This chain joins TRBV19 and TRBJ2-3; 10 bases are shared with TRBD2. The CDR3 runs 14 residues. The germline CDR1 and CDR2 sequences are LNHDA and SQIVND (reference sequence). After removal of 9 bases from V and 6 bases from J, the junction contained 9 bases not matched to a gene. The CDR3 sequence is CASNSFSGRDTQYF. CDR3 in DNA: TGTGCCAGCAATTCCTTTAGCGGGAGGGATACGCAGTATTTT.

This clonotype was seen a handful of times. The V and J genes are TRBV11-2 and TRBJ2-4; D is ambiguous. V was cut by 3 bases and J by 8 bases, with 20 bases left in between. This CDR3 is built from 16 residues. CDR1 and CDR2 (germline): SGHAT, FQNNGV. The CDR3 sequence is CASSFLSRFGRDIQYF. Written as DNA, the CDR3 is TGTGCCAGCAGCTTTCTCTCGCGTTTCGGTAGGGACATTCAGTACTTC.

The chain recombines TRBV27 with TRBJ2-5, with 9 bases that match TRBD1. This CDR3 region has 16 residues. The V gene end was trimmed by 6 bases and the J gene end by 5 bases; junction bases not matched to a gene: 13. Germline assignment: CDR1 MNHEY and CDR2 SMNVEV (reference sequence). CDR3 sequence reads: CASRLQGARVGETQYF. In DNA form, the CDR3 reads TGTGCCAGCAGACTACAGGGGGCGCGGGTTGGGGAGACCCAGTACTTC.

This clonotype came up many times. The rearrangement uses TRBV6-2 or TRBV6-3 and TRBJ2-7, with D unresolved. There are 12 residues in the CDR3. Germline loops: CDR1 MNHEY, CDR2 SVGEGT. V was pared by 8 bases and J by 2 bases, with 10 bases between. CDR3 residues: CASGQSAYEQYF. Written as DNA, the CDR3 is TGTGCCAGCGGCCAAAGTGCCTACGAGCAGTACTTC.

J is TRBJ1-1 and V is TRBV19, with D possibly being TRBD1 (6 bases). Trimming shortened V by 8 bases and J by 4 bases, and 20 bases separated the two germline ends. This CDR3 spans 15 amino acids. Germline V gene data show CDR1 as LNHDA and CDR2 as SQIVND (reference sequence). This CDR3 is CASRRGGAGSTEAFF. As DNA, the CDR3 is TGTGCCAGTCGCCGAGGGGGGGCGGGTAGCACTGAAGCTTTCTTT.

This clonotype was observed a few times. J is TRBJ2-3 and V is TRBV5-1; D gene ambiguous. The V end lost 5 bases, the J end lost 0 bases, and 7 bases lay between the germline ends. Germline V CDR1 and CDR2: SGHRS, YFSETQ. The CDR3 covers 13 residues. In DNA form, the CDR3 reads TGCGCCAGCAGGGAATACAGCACAGATACGCAGTATTTT. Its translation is CASREYSTDTQYF.

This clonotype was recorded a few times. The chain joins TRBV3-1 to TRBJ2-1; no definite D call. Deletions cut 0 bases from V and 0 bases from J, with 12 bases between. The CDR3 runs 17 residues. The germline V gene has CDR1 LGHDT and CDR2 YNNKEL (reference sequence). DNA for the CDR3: TGTGCCAGCAGCCAAGATTCTGCTCGTAGCTCCTACAATGAGCAGTTCTTC. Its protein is CASSQDSARSSYNEQFF.

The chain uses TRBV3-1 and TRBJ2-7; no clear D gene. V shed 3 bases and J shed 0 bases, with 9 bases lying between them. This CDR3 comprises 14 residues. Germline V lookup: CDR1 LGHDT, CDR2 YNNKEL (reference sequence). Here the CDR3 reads CASSQFKSSYEQYF. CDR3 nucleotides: TGTGCCAGCAGCCAGTTTAAGAGCTCCTACGAGCAGTACTTC.

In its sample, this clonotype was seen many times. CDR3 sequence reads: CASNEGGQAADTQYF. The DNA for the CDR3 is TGTGCCAGCAACGAGGGAGGGCAAGCGGCAGATACGCAGTATTTT. The chain couples TRBV11-2 to TRBJ2-3; 7 bases match TRBD2. CDR1 is SGHAT and CDR2 is FQNNGV in the germline V gene. CDR3 length equals 15 residues. J gave up 4 bases and V 7 bases, and 11 bases lay outside the gene matches. The whole variable domain, filled in from reference TRBV11-2 and TRBJ2-3, reads EAGVAQSPRYKIIEKRQSVAFWCNPISGHATLYWYQQILGQGPKLLIQFQNNGVVDDSQLPKDRFSAERLKGVDSTLKIQPAKLEDSAVYLCASNEGGQAADTQYFGPGTRLTVL.

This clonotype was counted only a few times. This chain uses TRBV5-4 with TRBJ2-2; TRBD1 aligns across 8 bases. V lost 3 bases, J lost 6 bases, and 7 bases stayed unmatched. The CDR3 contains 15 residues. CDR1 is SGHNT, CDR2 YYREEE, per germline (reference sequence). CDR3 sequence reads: CASSSGTGRSGELFF. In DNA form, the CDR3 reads TGTGCCAGCAGCTCTGGGACAGGTCGATCCGGGGAGCTGTTTTTT.

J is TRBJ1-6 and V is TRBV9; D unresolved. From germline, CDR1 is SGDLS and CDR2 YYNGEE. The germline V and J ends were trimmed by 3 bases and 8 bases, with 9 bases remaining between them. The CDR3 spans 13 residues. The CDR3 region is CASSAPGDSPLHF. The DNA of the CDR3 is TGTGCCAGCAGCGCGCCCGGGGATTCACCCCTCCACTTT.

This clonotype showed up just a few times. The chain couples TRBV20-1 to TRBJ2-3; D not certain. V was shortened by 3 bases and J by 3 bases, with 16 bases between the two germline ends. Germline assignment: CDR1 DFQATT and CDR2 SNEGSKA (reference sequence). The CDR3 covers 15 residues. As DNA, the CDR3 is TGCAGTGCTAGCGCCCGGGCTCCACGGACAGATACGCAGTATTTT. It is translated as CSASARAPRTDTQYF.